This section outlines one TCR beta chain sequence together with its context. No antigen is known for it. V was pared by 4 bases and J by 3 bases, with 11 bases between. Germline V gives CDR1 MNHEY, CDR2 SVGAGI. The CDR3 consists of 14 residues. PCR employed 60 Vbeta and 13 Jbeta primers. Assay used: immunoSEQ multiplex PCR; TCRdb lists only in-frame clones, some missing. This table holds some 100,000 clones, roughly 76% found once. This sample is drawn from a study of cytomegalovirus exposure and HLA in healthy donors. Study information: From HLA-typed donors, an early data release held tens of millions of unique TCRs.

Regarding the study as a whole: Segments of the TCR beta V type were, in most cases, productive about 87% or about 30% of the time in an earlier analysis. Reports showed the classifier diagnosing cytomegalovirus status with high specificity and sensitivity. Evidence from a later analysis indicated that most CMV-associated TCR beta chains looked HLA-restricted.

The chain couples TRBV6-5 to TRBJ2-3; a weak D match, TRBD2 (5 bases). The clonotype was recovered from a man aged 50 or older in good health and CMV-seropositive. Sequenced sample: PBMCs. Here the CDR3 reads CASSSSTSTDTQYF. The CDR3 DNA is TGTGCCAGCAGTTCCAGTACTAGTACAGATACGCAGTATTTT.